Here is one T cell receptor beta chain with its context. This clone has a single count. Its antigen remains unidentified. Base qualities are missing; no much larger clone stands one base away. V is pared back by 6 bases and J by 0 bases, with 9 bases lying between the germline termini. The germline V gene (reference sequence) provides CDR1 LNHDA and CDR2 SQIVND. There are 14 amino acids in the CDR3, from cysteine to phenylalanine inclusive. Left in the record is the CDR3 DNA by itself, 42 bases read in frame from the first base. The CDR3 regions of human TCRbeta chains were analyzed by immunosequencing. Concerning the study's data processing: TCRs in the repertoires were compared against a reference library of SARS-CoV-2-specific TCRs that had been generated with the MIRA antigen-specificity platform. Breadth was defined as the fraction of unique TCRs that were SARS-CoV-2-associated, and depth was defined as the fraction of total T cells that were SARS-CoV-2-associated. Using the MIRA data, every spike-specific TCR was mapped to the spike region that the TCR reacted to and assigned to either a CD4 or a CD8 class. Log10-transformed breadth and depth values were compared by one-way ANOVA with Sidak's multiple comparisons tests. Entries here come from immuneACCESS through TCRdb and include only in-frame sequences with V and J called. Some clones fail to appear in such tables; in the studies checked, an unresolved V gene covers under half of the shortfall, and the cause of the remainder is unknown. That table is the source of V, J and clone size, and D and trimming were worked out from the DNA. Recorded for this sample are approximately 120,000 clones; around 89% of them occurred a single time. Of the sample, approximately 1.5% is held by the ten largest clones.

This sample was taken from a study of T cell responses to AZD1222 COVID-19 vaccine (dated by TCRdb to 2020 to 2022). Background on the whole study: AZD1222 recipients whose second dose came at about 4 weeks and those whose second dose came at about 12 weeks were combined into one group, since spike-specific TCR depth and breadth did not differ between the two schedules. A total of about 250 trial participants underwent TCR sequencing, of whom around 210 had received two doses of AZD1222 and around 25 had received two doses of the MenACWY control vaccine. Trial participants were enrolled into age subgroups of 18-55, 56-69 and 70-plus years, which contained about 150, 27 and 61 TCR-sequenced participants, respectively.

The paper's findings and limits, for the study overall: Epitopes outside the regions mutated in the B.1.351 and B.1.1.7 variants were reportedly recognized by nearly half of the unique spike-specific TCRs. In the small 56-69-year group, the increase in depth fell short of significance, most likely because of low power. CD4 TCRs associated with the vaccine covered the entire spike protein, and the dominant responses were in regions 160-218 and 743-854. Conclusions about previously exposed vaccinees were limited because only six AZD1222 recipients were SARS-CoV-2 seropositive at baseline. Most participants were white British and females outnumbered males, and the authors suggested that clonal diversity may have been underestimated. After two AZD1222 doses, both the breadth and the depth of spike-specific TCRs were significantly higher than at day 0 and than in MenACWY recipients. Because no day 14 peak-response samples were available, the repertoires could be characterized only after the peak T cell response.

The sample's time point label is to be understood as: baseline before first vaccination. Vaccinee samples were obtained from the UK trials COV001 and COV002, which included a single-blind randomized controlled phase 2/3 trial of AZD1222 (ChAdOx1 nCoV-19) in healthy adults. For TCRbeta chain sequencing, PBMC samples from trial participants were taken at day 0 and at day 28 after the second dose. The receptor was derived from an adult in good health. The chain uses TRBV19 and TRBJ1-3; TRBD1 could be the D gene, as 6 bases match. The sequenced sample was peripheral blood, obtained on day 0 of AZD1222 vaccination. The CDR3 protein sequence reads: CASSVQGSGNTIYF. The DNA sequence is TGTGCCAGTAGCGTACAGGGCTCTGGAAACACCATATATTTT.